What follows describes a single TCR beta chain. The sample is drawn from a study of T cell responses to AZD1222 COVID-19 vaccine. Germline V gives CDR1 SGHTA, CDR2 FQGNSA. The CDR3 runs 15 residues. V shed 3 bases and J shed 4 bases, with 15 bases lying between them. Clones were read by immunoSEQ multiplex PCR, and TCRdb kept only the in-frame ones, dropping some. The top ten hold around 4.5% of the sample, which has over 150,000 clones, roughly nine tenths seen once. The clonotype comes from an adult in good health. The chain has TRBV7-2 and TRBJ1-1; TRBD1 might be the D (6 bases). The material sequenced was peripheral blood, taken on day 0 of MenACWY control vaccination. The CDR3 DNA reads as TGTGCCAGCAGCTTTCCAGGGGTCCGGAGCACTGAAGCTTTCTTT. The encoded protein is CASSFPGVRSTEAFF.